This section outlines one TCR beta chain sequence together with its context. Its antigen is still unknown. The sample belongs to a study of T-cell reconstitution after alpha-beta-depleted transplantation in children. The CDR3 consists of 15 residues. The V gene's germline CDR1 is MNHNS and CDR2 SASEGT. Trimming removed 6 bases at V and 4 bases at J, with 18 bases between. Study-wide results and caveats: Where alpha-beta T cells came from about two months after transplant was reportedly several hundred expanded graft clones. T-cell counts and diversity at one year following transplant were attributed mainly to newly produced T cells. Some patients owed their high day-60 TCRbeta diversity to surviving recipient T cells and thymic progenitors.

Unique molecular identifiers were used in preparing the TCRbeta library. TCRdb independently ran MiXCR on the PCR reads; one entry per CDR3 protein. The sample has about 870,000 distinct CDR3 sequences, approximately 15% seen once. The source was PBMCs, mostly from graft donor cells, collected 360 days after TCRalphabeta/CD19-depleted stem cell transplant. The origin of this receptor is a male patient younger than 18 who had a stem cell transplant for acute lymphoblastic leukemia, so the T cells may come from the graft donor. The rearrangement uses TRBV6-1 and TRBJ1-1; D is unclear. CDR3 sequence: CASSAGIGGSTEAFF. As DNA, the CDR3 is TGTGCCAGCAGCGCCGGGATCGGAGGGTCCACTGAAGCTTTCTTT.